This is a list of T cell receptor beta chains from one sample in a study of blood T cell repertoires in COVID-19. Libraries were prepared by immunoSEQ multiplex PCR; TCRdb keeps only in-frame clonotypes and omits some of them. The table lists 150,000 to 200,000 clones, more than 85% of them singletons. Sequences were obtained from PBMCs or T cells enriched from blood (not recorded which). The origin of the receptors is a woman in her thirties or forties in a cohort exposed to, infected with or recovered from COVID-19 (not recorded which). Each CDR3 is given with its conserved first and last residue. The D gene is left open where the match is weak. Clone size is stated in some rows and not others, as once, few, many or a class when expanded.

D	J	length	size	V	CDR3	DNA
TRBD1	TRBJ2-6	17	NA	TRBV3-1/TRBV3-2	CASSQRDRPSGANVLTF	TGTGCCAGCAGCCAACGGGACAGGCCATCTGGGGCCAACGTCCTGACTTTC
NA	TRBJ1-2	14	NA	TRBV2	CASSEARTNYGYTF	TGTGCCAGCAGTGAAGCCAGAACGAACTATGGCTACACCTTC
TRBD2	TRBJ2-1	15	NA	TRBV11-2	CASSSGTSGPREQFF	TGTGCCAGCAGCTCCGGGACTAGCGGGCCTCGTGAGCAGTTCTTC
TRBD2	TRBJ2-1	17	once	TRBV19	CASAGTSGWDSYNEQFF	TGTGCCAGCGCCGGGACTAGCGGGTGGGACTCCTACAATGAGCAGTTCTTC
TRBD1	TRBJ2-7	20	NA	TRBV6-4	CASSDFRQGPQQIPSYEQYF	TGTGCCAGCAGTGACTTCCGACAGGGGCCTCAACAGATTCCTTCCTACGAGCAGTACTTC
NA	TRBJ1-1	15	NA	TRBV28	CASTPWVLGATEAFF	TGTGCCAGCACCCCTTGGGTCCTGGGGGCCACTGAAGCTTTCTTT
TRBD2	TRBJ2-1	15	NA	TRBV5-6	CASSLARWGGYEQFF	TGTGCCAGCAGCTTGGCCAGGTGGGGGGGTTATGAGCAGTTCTTC
TRBD2	TRBJ2-2	18	NA	TRBV3-1/TRBV3-2	CASSQGLAGGINTGELFF	TGTGCCAGCAGCCAAGGACTAGCGGGGGGTATAAACACCGGGGAGCTGTTTTTT
NA	TRBJ2-7	13	NA	TRBV7-2	CASSLTPGREQYF	TGTGCCAGCAGCTTAACCCCAGGGAGGGAGCAGTACTTC
NA	TRBJ1-3	16	NA	TRBV11-2	CASSSLRRLPGNTIYF	TGTGCCAGCAGCTCCCTGCGCAGGTTGCCCGGAAACACCATATATTTT
NA	TRBJ1-1	15	NA	TRBV6-2/TRBV6-3	CASSYSNYGGTEAFF	TGTGCCAGCAGTTACTCGAATTATGGCGGCACTGAAGCTTTCTTT
TRBD2	TRBJ2-7	13	NA	TRBV28	CAKWTSGGYEQYF	TGTGCCAAATGGACTAGCGGGGGATACGAGCAGTACTTC
NA	TRBJ2-1	13	NA	TRBV28	CASSLPSGQEQFF	TGTGCCAGCAGTTTACCCTCCGGACAGGAGCAGTTCTTC
NA	TRBJ2-3	17	NA	TRBV28	CASSPLPPGGFGDTQYF	TGTGCCAGCAGTCCCCTTCCTCCAGGGGGGTTCGGGGATACGCAGTATTTT
NA	TRBJ2-1	15	once	TRBV4-1	CASSLSGENYNEQFF	TGCGCCAGCAGCTTGTCTGGGGAGAACTACAATGAGCAGTTCTTC
TRBD2	TRBJ2-3	15	NA	TRBV11-3	CASSFLAGGLDTQYF	TGTGCCAGCAGCTTCTTAGCGGGAGGGCTAGATACGCAGTATTTT
TRBD2	TRBJ2-7	15	NA	TRBV19	CASSSESGGEYEQYF	TGTGCCAGTAGTAGCGAAAGCGGGGGAGAATACGAGCAGTACTTC
NA	TRBJ1-1	15	NA	TRBV6-2/TRBV6-3	CASSYLGRGTPEAFF	TGTGCCAGCAGTTACCTGGGCAGGGGTACGCCTGAAGCTTTCTTT
NA	TRBJ2-2	14	NA	TRBV24-1	CATGESLATGELFF	TGTGCCACCGGGGAGAGCCTCGCTACCGGGGAGCTGTTTTTT
TRBD2	TRBJ2-7	15	NA	TRBV2	CASSGTSGRTYEQYF	TGTGCCAGCAGTGGGACTAGCGGGAGAACCTACGAGCAGTACTTC
TRBD1	TRBJ2-7	14	NA	TRBV5-4	CASSPDRNPYEQYF	TGTGCCAGCAGCCCGGACAGGAACCCCTACGAGCAGTACTTC
NA	TRBJ1-1	12	NA	TRBV25-1	CASGEGETEAFF	TGTGCCAGCGGGGAGGGGGAAACTGAAGCTTTCTTT
NA	TRBJ1-2	13	NA	TRBV6-4	CASSDNRAAGYTF	TGTGCCAGCAGTGACAACAGGGCAGCTGGCTACACCTTC
NA	TRBJ2-7	13	NA	TRBV7-6	CASSLALRYEQYF	TGTGCCAGCAGCTTAGCCCTCAGGTACGAGCAGTACTTC
TRBD1	TRBJ1-1	18	few	TRBV5-1	CASSLFRTGGVVETEAFF	TGCGCCAGCAGCTTGTTCCGGACAGGGGGAGTTGTGGAGACTGAAGCTTTCTTT
TRBD2	TRBJ2-3	18	NA	TRBV4-3	CASSQELAGGDFTDTQYF	TGCGCCAGCAGCCAAGAGCTAGCGGGAGGGGATTTCACAGATACGCAGTATTTT
TRBD1	TRBJ2-3	14	few	TRBV9	CASSGRQGTDTQYF	TGTGCCAGCAGCGGCCGACAGGGGACAGATACGCAGTATTTT
TRBD2	TRBJ2-1	15	NA	TRBV4-2	CASSQPSGTDNEQFF	TGTGCCAGCAGCCAACCCAGCGGGACCGACAATGAGCAGTTCTTC